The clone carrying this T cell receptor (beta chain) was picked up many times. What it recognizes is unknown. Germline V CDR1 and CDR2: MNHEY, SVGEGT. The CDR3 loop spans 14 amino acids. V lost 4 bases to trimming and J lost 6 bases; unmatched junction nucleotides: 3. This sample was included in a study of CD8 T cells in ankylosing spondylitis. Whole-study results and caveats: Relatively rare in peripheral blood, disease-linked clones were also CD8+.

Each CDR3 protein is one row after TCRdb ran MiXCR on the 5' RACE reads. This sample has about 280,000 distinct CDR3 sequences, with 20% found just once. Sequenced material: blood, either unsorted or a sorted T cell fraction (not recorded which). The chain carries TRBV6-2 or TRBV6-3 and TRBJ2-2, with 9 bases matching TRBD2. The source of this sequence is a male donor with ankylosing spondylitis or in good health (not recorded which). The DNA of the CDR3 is TGTGCCAGCAGTTTAGCGGGAGAGGCCGGGGAGCTGTTTTTT. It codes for CASSLAGEAGELFF.